These T cell receptor beta chains were read from a single sample in a study of OX40 agonist ivuxolimab in advanced cancers. Sequencing used immunoSEQ multiplex PCR; TCRdb keeps in-frame clones, though not all of them. This table holds about 76,000 clones, around 87% found once. The sequences come from CD4+ or CD8+ T cells sorted from blood, collected in a trial of the OX40 agonist ivuxolimab. These receptors all stem from an adult with an advanced solid tumor such as melanoma, head and neck, liver or kidney cancer. Each CDR3 is given with its conserved first and last residue. The order of the fields is V gene, D gene, clone size, J gene, CDR3 protein, CDR3 DNA. The D gene is left open where the match is weak. Where a row states a size, it is once, few, many or the class of an expanded clone; other rows omit it.

v_call: TRBV15; d_call: -; clone_size: once; j_call: TRBJ1-5; cdr3_aa: CATSKGSLGGNQPQHF; cdr3_nt: TGTGCCACCAGCAAGGGATCTCTGGGTGGCAATCAGCCCCAGCATTTT
v_call: TRBV18; d_call: -; clone_size: -; j_call: TRBJ1-1; cdr3_aa: CASSPSNGNTEAFF; cdr3_nt: TGTGCCAGCTCACCCTCCAACGGGAACACTGAAGCTTTCTTT
v_call: TRBV6-6; d_call: TRBD1; clone_size: once; j_call: TRBJ1-4; cdr3_aa: CASTPRQGNEKLFF; cdr3_nt: TGTGCCAGCACCCCTCGACAGGGTAATGAAAAACTGTTTTTT
v_call: TRBV28; d_call: -; clone_size: -; j_call: TRBJ1-1; cdr3_aa: CASSLTDSLQEAFF; cdr3_nt: TGTGCCAGCAGTTTAACGGACAGTCTACAGGAAGCTTTCTTT
v_call: TRBV28; d_call: TRBD1; clone_size: few; j_call: TRBJ2-6; cdr3_aa: CASSGPGQGFSGANVLTF; cdr3_nt: TGTGCCAGCAGTGGCCCGGGACAGGGTTTTTCTGGGGCCAACGTCCTGACTTTC
v_call: TRBV19; d_call: TRBD1; clone_size: -; j_call: TRBJ2-5; cdr3_aa: CASSIPGQGASQETQYF; cdr3_nt: TGTGCCAGTAGTATCCCGGGACAGGGGGCTTCCCAAGAGACCCAGTACTTC
v_call: TRBV4-3; d_call: TRBD2; clone_size: -; j_call: TRBJ2-5; cdr3_aa: CASSQLLGTGGQETQYF; cdr3_nt: TGCGCCAGCAGCCAGCTGCTTGGTACGGGGGGGCAAGAGACCCAGTACTTC
v_call: TRBV18; d_call: TRBD2; clone_size: -; j_call: TRBJ2-1; cdr3_aa: CASSPSGGAEQFF; cdr3_nt: TGTGCCAGCTCCCCTAGCGGGGGGGCGGAGCAGTTCTTC
v_call: TRBV6-1; d_call: -; clone_size: -; j_call: TRBJ1-5; cdr3_aa: CASRLQDHSNQPQHF; cdr3_nt: TGTGCCAGCAGACTACAGGATCATAGCAATCAGCCCCAGCATTTT
v_call: TRBV19; d_call: -; clone_size: many; j_call: TRBJ1-2; cdr3_aa: CASSLETTNYGYTF; cdr3_nt: TGTGCCAGTAGTTTGGAGACCACGAACTATGGCTACACCTTC
v_call: TRBV21-1; d_call: -; clone_size: -; j_call: TRBJ2-3; cdr3_aa: CASSKAGTAVSTDTQYF; cdr3_nt: TGTGCCAGCAGCAAAGCCGGGACCGCAGTGAGCACAGATACGCAGTATTTT
v_call: TRBV10-2; d_call: -; clone_size: -; j_call: TRBJ1-3; cdr3_aa: CASSERLTGNTIYF; cdr3_nt: TGCGCCAGCAGTGAAAGGTTAACTGGAAACACCATATATTTT
v_call: TRBV19; d_call: TRBD1; clone_size: -; j_call: TRBJ2-2; cdr3_aa: CASTGQGNTGELFF; cdr3_nt: TGTGCCAGTACCGGACAGGGGAACACCGGGGAGCTGTTTTTT
v_call: TRBV4-2; d_call: -; clone_size: -; j_call: TRBJ1-2; cdr3_aa: CASSQDVEGYGYTF; cdr3_nt: TGTGCCAGCAGCCAAGATGTGGAAGGATATGGCTACACCTTC
v_call: TRBV7-3; d_call: TRBD1; clone_size: -; j_call: TRBJ2-3; cdr3_aa: CASRRDREDTQYF; cdr3_nt: TGTGCCAGCAGGCGGGACAGGGAAGATACGCAGTATTTT
v_call: TRBV7-2; d_call: -; clone_size: few; j_call: TRBJ1-5; cdr3_aa: CASSLVAERQPQHF; cdr3_nt: TGTGCCAGCAGCTTAGTGGCTGAGCGGCAGCCCCAGCATTTT
v_call: TRBV18; d_call: -; clone_size: -; j_call: TRBJ2-3; cdr3_aa: CASSSQGGDTDTQYF; cdr3_nt: TGTGCCAGCTCGTCACAGGGAGGGGACACAGATACGCAGTATTTT
v_call: TRBV6-6; d_call: TRBD1; clone_size: -; j_call: TRBJ2-5; cdr3_aa: CASSPGTGDETQYF; cdr3_nt: TGTGCCAGCAGTCCCGGGACAGGGGATGAGACCCAGTACTTC
v_call: TRBV5-4; d_call: TRBD1; clone_size: -; j_call: TRBJ2-5; cdr3_aa: CASSLKQGQETQYF; cdr3_nt: TGTGCCAGCAGCTTGAAACAGGGGCAAGAGACCCAGTACTTC
v_call: TRBV30; d_call: TRBD1; clone_size: -; j_call: TRBJ1-3; cdr3_aa: CAWSQGKAGNTIYF; cdr3_nt: TGTGCCTGGTCACAGGGGAAAGCTGGAAACACCATATATTTT
v_call: TRBV5-5; d_call: -; clone_size: few; j_call: TRBJ1-3; cdr3_aa: CASSLDGRSRLSGNTIYF; cdr3_nt: TGTGCCAGCAGCTTGGACGGGCGTAGCCGGCTCTCTGGAAACACCATATATTTT
v_call: TRBV6-5; d_call: -; clone_size: -; j_call: TRBJ2-2; cdr3_aa: CASSPRGTGELFF; cdr3_nt: TGTGCCAGCAGCCCCAGGGGAACCGGGGAGCTGTTTTTT
v_call: TRBV10-3; d_call: TRBD1; clone_size: -; j_call: TRBJ1-5; cdr3_aa: CAIRGQGSQPQHF; cdr3_nt: TGTGCCATCAGGGGACAGGGGAGCCAGCCCCAGCATTTT
v_call: TRBV7-3; d_call: TRBD1; clone_size: once; j_call: TRBJ2-1; cdr3_aa: CASSTTGTGGEEQFF; cdr3_nt: TGTGCCAGCAGCACAACCGGGACAGGTGGAGAGGAGCAGTTCTTC
v_call: TRBV6-4; d_call: TRBD2; clone_size: -; j_call: TRBJ2-1; cdr3_aa: CASSARGRDGDNEQFF; cdr3_nt: TGTGCCAGCAGTGCCCGGGGGAGGGACGGGGACAATGAGCAGTTCTTC
v_call: TRBV28; d_call: -; clone_size: -; j_call: TRBJ1-2; cdr3_aa: CASSWDPYGYTF; cdr3_nt: TGTGCCAGCAGCTGGGATCCATATGGCTACACCTTC
v_call: TRBV7-2; d_call: TRBD2; clone_size: -; j_call: TRBJ2-1; cdr3_aa: CASSLTRTSGGRDEQFF; cdr3_nt: TGTGCCAGCAGCCTAACCCGGACTAGCGGGGGCCGGGATGAGCAGTTCTTC
v_call: TRBV11-2; d_call: -; clone_size: -; j_call: TRBJ1-2; cdr3_aa: CASSPGPRGYTF; cdr3_nt: TGTGCCAGCAGCCCGGGACCGAGGGGCTACACCTTC
v_call: TRBV30; d_call: -; clone_size: -; j_call: TRBJ2-2; cdr3_aa: CAWSVGQARTGELFF; cdr3_nt: TGTGCCTGGAGTGTTGGGCAGGCGAGAACCGGGGAGCTGTTTTTT
v_call: TRBV5-1; d_call: TRBD1; clone_size: -; j_call: TRBJ1-1; cdr3_aa: CASSSGTGENTEAFF; cdr3_nt: TGCGCCAGCAGCTCCGGGACAGGGGAGAACACTGAAGCTTTCTTT
v_call: TRBV19; d_call: -; clone_size: -; j_call: TRBJ2-5; cdr3_aa: CASSMAASGQETQYF; cdr3_nt: TGTGCCAGTAGTATGGCGGCATCGGGGCAAGAGACCCAGTACTTC
v_call: TRBV4-2; d_call: -; clone_size: -; j_call: TRBJ2-2; cdr3_aa: CASSQEPFANTGELFF; cdr3_nt: TGTGCCAGCAGCCAAGAGCCATTCGCGAACACCGGGGAGCTGTTTTTT
v_call: TRBV6-5; d_call: -; clone_size: -; j_call: TRBJ1-5; cdr3_aa: CASSYSKGPQPQHF; cdr3_nt: TGTGCCAGCAGTTACTCGAAAGGGCCACAGCCCCAGCATTTT
v_call: TRBV16; d_call: -; clone_size: -; j_call: TRBJ1-1; cdr3_aa: CASSQRHTEAFF; cdr3_nt: TGTGCCAGCAGCCAACGTCACACTGAAGCTTTCTTT
v_call: TRBV5-6; d_call: -; clone_size: -; j_call: TRBJ1-6; cdr3_aa: CASSSRDHNSPLHF; cdr3_nt: TGTGCCAGCAGCTCTCGGGACCATAATTCACCCCTCCACTTT
v_call: TRBV29-1; d_call: -; clone_size: few; j_call: TRBJ1-3; cdr3_aa: CSSRGDGNTIYF; cdr3_nt: TGCAGCTCCCGGGGAGATGGAAACACCATATATTTT
v_call: TRBV28; d_call: TRBD1; clone_size: few; j_call: TRBJ1-5; cdr3_aa: CASSLPRTGTSNQPQHF; cdr3_nt: TGTGCCAGCAGTTTACCCCGGACAGGGACAAGCAATCAGCCCCAGCATTTT
v_call: TRBV29-1; d_call: -; clone_size: -; j_call: TRBJ2-2; cdr3_aa: CSVADGSNTGELFF; cdr3_nt: TGCAGCGTAGCAGACGGATCGAACACCGGGGAGCTGTTTTTT
v_call: TRBV28; d_call: -; clone_size: -; j_call: TRBJ1-6; cdr3_aa: CASTASPGLRNSPLHF; cdr3_nt: TGTGCCAGCACCGCATCCCCCGGACTACGGAATTCACCCCTCCACTTT
v_call: TRBV9; d_call: -; clone_size: -; j_call: TRBJ1-5; cdr3_aa: CASSVGRGDSNQPQHF; cdr3_nt: TGTGCCAGCAGCGTAGGGCGTGGGGATAGCAATCAGCCCCAGCATTTT
v_call: TRBV4-3; d_call: TRBD1; clone_size: -; j_call: TRBJ2-1; cdr3_aa: CASSHPDRGSYNEQFF; cdr3_nt: TGCGCCAGCAGCCACCCAGACAGGGGCTCCTACAATGAGCAGTTCTTC
v_call: TRBV5-6; d_call: -; clone_size: -; j_call: TRBJ2-5; cdr3_aa: CASSQDYQETQYF; cdr3_nt: TGTGCCAGCAGCCAGGACTATCAAGAGACCCAGTACTTC
v_call: TRBV7-3; d_call: TRBD1; clone_size: -; j_call: TRBJ2-3; cdr3_aa: CASSLDDRDKQYF; cdr3_nt: TGTGCCAGCAGCTTAGACGACAGGGATAAGCAGTATTTT
v_call: TRBV19; d_call: TRBD1; clone_size: -; j_call: TRBJ2-7; cdr3_aa: CASSIGTGKQYF; cdr3_nt: TGTGCCAGTAGTATCGGGACAGGGAAGCAGTACTTC
v_call: TRBV7-9; d_call: TRBD1; clone_size: once; j_call: TRBJ2-5; cdr3_aa: CASSRAGQGAETQYF; cdr3_nt: TGTGCCAGCAGCCGTGCGGGACAGGGGGCCGAGACCCAGTACTTC
v_call: TRBV2; d_call: TRBD1; clone_size: -; j_call: TRBJ2-2; cdr3_aa: CASRYQGAGTGELFF; cdr3_nt: TGTGCCAGCAGATATCAGGGGGCGGGCACCGGGGAGCTGTTTTTT
v_call: TRBV7-3; d_call: -; clone_size: -; j_call: TRBJ2-5; cdr3_aa: CASSQGNQETQYF; cdr3_nt: TGTGCCAGCAGCCAGGGGAATCAAGAGACCCAGTACTTC
v_call: TRBV25-1; d_call: TRBD1; clone_size: -; j_call: TRBJ1-4; cdr3_aa: CASRLPGQDEKLFF; cdr3_nt: TGTGCCAGCAGATTACCGGGACAGGATGAAAAACTGTTTTTT
v_call: TRBV25-1; d_call: -; clone_size: -; j_call: TRBJ2-2; cdr3_aa: CASSEYNGGENTGELFF; cdr3_nt: TGTGCCAGCAGTGAATATAATGGAGGGGAGAACACCGGGGAGCTGTTTTTT
v_call: TRBV28; d_call: -; clone_size: -; j_call: TRBJ1-2; cdr3_aa: CASSLDGRNSYGYTF; cdr3_nt: TGTGCCAGCAGTTTGGACGGCCGGAATTCCTATGGCTACACCTTC
v_call: TRBV7-2; d_call: TRBD1; clone_size: once; j_call: TRBJ2-1; cdr3_aa: CASSSGQLYNEQFF; cdr3_nt: TGTGCCAGCAGCTCGGGACAGCTCTACAATGAGCAGTTCTTC
v_call: TRBV10-3; d_call: -; clone_size: -; j_call: TRBJ2-5; cdr3_aa: CAISEGETQYF; cdr3_nt: TGTGCCATCAGTGAAGGGGAGACCCAGTACTTC
v_call: TRBV29-1; d_call: -; clone_size: -; j_call: TRBJ2-5; cdr3_aa: CSVARAQETQYF; cdr3_nt: TGCAGCGTTGCCAGGGCGCAAGAGACCCAGTACTTC
v_call: TRBV9; d_call: -; clone_size: -; j_call: TRBJ1-6; cdr3_aa: CASSVQGNNSPLHF; cdr3_nt: TGTGCCAGCAGCGTACAGGGAAATAATTCACCCCTCCACTTT
v_call: TRBV6-5; d_call: -; clone_size: -; j_call: TRBJ2-1; cdr3_aa: CASSPAGGGNEQFF; cdr3_nt: TGTGCCAGCAGTCCTGCGGGTGGGGGCAATGAGCAGTTCTTC
v_call: TRBV30; d_call: -; clone_size: -; j_call: TRBJ1-4; cdr3_aa: CAWSEGYEKLFF; cdr3_nt: TGTGCCTGGTCCGAGGGGTATGAAAAACTGTTTTTT
v_call: TRBV27; d_call: -; clone_size: -; j_call: TRBJ1-4; cdr3_aa: CASAPRGSWGEKLFF; cdr3_nt: TGTGCCAGCGCGCCGCGGGGGAGTTGGGGTGAAAAACTGTTTTTT
v_call: TRBV9; d_call: -; clone_size: -; j_call: TRBJ1-2; cdr3_aa: CASSRNERAGPLQDYGYTF; cdr3_nt: TGTGCCAGCAGCAGAAACGAAAGGGCAGGGCCCCTTCAGGATTATGGCTACACCTTC
v_call: TRBV7-3; d_call: -; clone_size: -; j_call: TRBJ2-3; cdr3_aa: CASSRGTDTQYF; cdr3_nt: TGTGCCAGCAGCCGGGGGACAGATACGCAGTATTTT